Listed below are T cell receptor beta chains from one sample, sequenced in a study of cytomegalovirus exposure and HLA in healthy donors. The method was immunoSEQ multiplex PCR; TCRdb's version includes in-frame clones alone and lacks a portion of them. Of under 140,000 clones listed, approximately 83% were seen once; the top ten hold about 1.8%. Sequenced material: PBMCs. These receptors all come from a middle-aged man in good health and CMV-seronegative. CDR3s include the opening cysteine and the closing phenylalanine or tryptophan. A D gene is named only where the DNA matches it firmly. Clone size is given for some rows only: seen once, a few or many times, or a class if the clone is expanded.

V	D	size	J	CDR3	DNA
TRBV19	.	.	TRBJ1-2	CASSILPNYGYTF	TGTGCCAGTAGTATACTCCCTAACTATGGCTACACCTTC
TRBV6-5	.	.	TRBJ1-1	CASSYSAGTEAFF	TGTGCCAGCAGTTACTCGGCGGGCACTGAAGCTTTCTTT
TRBV19	.	.	TRBJ1-1	CASTRGFQAPLNTEAFF	TGTGCCAGTACCAGAGGTTTCCAAGCCCCCTTGAACACTGAAGCTTTCTTT
TRBV6-6	.	.	TRBJ1-5	CASAIGDQPQHF	TGTGCCAGCGCTATAGGGGATCAGCCCCAGCATTTT
TRBV7-8	.	.	TRBJ1-3	CASSLARPTGNTIYF	TGTGCCAGCAGCTTAGCGCGGCCTACTGGAAACACCATATATTTT
TRBV5-1	TRBD2	once	TRBJ2-3	CASSWGLAGSTDTQYF	TGCGCCAGCAGCTGGGGACTAGCGGGAAGCACAGATACGCAGTATTTT
TRBV5-6	TRBD1	.	TRBJ1-3	CASSLWTGVSGNTIYF	TGTGCCAGCAGCCTATGGACAGGGGTGTCAGGAAACACCATATATTTT
TRBV6-6	.	.	TRBJ1-1	CASSSRNTEAFF	TGTGCCAGCAGTTCCAGGAACACTGAAGCTTTCTTT
TRBV5-4	TRBD2	.	TRBJ2-7	CASSSRPSGGPGEQYF	TGTGCCAGCAGCTCTCGTCCGAGCGGGGGGCCGGGGGAGCAGTACTTC
TRBV9	.	.	TRBJ1-1	CASSPRMNTEAFF	TGTGCCAGCAGCCCCCGTATGAACACTGAAGCTTTCTTT
TRBV15	.	.	TRBJ1-4	CATRRAGSTNEKLFF	TGTGCCACCAGGAGGGCGGGGTCAACTAATGAAAAACTGTTTTTT
TRBV28	TRBD1	.	TRBJ1-5	CASSPPRGLNNQPQHF	TGTGCCAGCAGTCCACCCAGGGGGCTGAACAATCAGCCCCAGCATTTT
TRBV30	.	.	TRBJ1-1	CAWSPGEGEAFF	TGTGCCTGGAGTCCGGGGGAGGGTGAAGCTTTCTTT
TRBV9	TRBD2	.	TRBJ2-3	CASSVPSGSSIDTQYF	TGTGCCAGCAGCGTTCCTAGCGGATCTTCCATCGATACGCAGTATTTT
TRBV5-6	.	.	TRBJ2-2	CASRRTVNTGELFF	TGTGCCAGCAGGCGGACAGTAAACACCGGGGAGCTGTTTTTT
TRBV11-2	.	once	TRBJ2-7	CASSLRLGGAMYEQYF	TGTGCCAGCAGCTTGAGGTTGGGCGGGGCCATGTACGAGCAGTACTTC
TRBV7-9	.	.	TRBJ1-1	CASSSPTPNTEAFF	TGTGCCAGCAGCTCCCCGACACCCAACACTGAAGCTTTCTTT
TRBV5-1	.	.	TRBJ2-3	CASSSGHTTDTQYF	TGCGCCAGCAGCTCTGGACATACCACAGATACGCAGTATTTT
TRBV6-1	TRBD1	.	TRBJ1-1	CASIRDRGLRTEAFF	TGTGCCAGCATTAGGGACAGGGGTTTAAGGACTGAAGCTTTCTTT
TRBV5-1	TRBD2	once	TRBJ2-1	CASSPGGLAGDLYNEQFF	TGCGCCAGCAGCCCTGGGGGACTAGCGGGGGACTTATACAATGAGCAGTTCTTC
TRBV6-1	.	.	TRBJ1-5	CASRSGGYGNQPQHF	TGTGCCAGCAGATCGGGGGGCTATGGCAATCAGCCCCAGCATTTT
TRBV19	.	few	TRBJ1-1	CASSFTGSGTEAFF	TGTGCCAGTAGCTTTACAGGGAGTGGAACTGAAGCTTTCTTT
TRBV5-1	TRBD1	.	TRBJ2-1	CASSLTGTGTEQFF	TGCGCCAGCAGCTTGACCGGGACAGGGACAGAGCAGTTCTTC
TRBV6-5	.	once	TRBJ1-1	CASSSRGNTEAFF	TGTGCCAGCAGTTCTAGGGGGAACACTGAAGCTTTCTTT
TRBV7-6	.	.	TRBJ2-7	CASSFDPFGEQYF	TGTGCCAGCAGCTTTGATCCGTTCGGTGAGCAGTACTTC
TRBV2	TRBD1	.	TRBJ1-5	CASSKTTGGQPQHF	TGTGCCAGCAGTAAAACGACAGGGGGTCAGCCCCAGCATTTT
TRBV10-3	.	.	TRBJ1-5	CAIKGGDGQPQHF	TGTGCCATCAAGGGGGGGGACGGTCAGCCCCAGCATTTT
TRBV6-5	TRBD1	.	TRBJ1-2	CASSGDRVYGYTF	TGTGCCAGCAGTGGGGACAGGGTCTATGGCTACACCTTC
TRBV9	.	.	TRBJ2-3	CASSSGTSTDTQYF	TGTGCCAGCAGCTCTGGGACTAGCACAGATACGCAGTATTTT
TRBV5-8	TRBD2	once	TRBJ2-5	CASSYRLAGGQETQYF	TGTGCCAGCAGCTACAGACTAGCGGGGGGTCAAGAGACCCAGTACTTC
TRBV5-6	TRBD1	few	TRBJ1-5	CASSQQGLWYQPQHF	TGTGCCAGCAGCCAACAGGGGCTGTGGTACCAGCCCCAGCATTTT
TRBV30	.	.	TRBJ1-2	CAWSPNSPTRGYTF	TGTGCCTGGAGCCCCAATTCCCCTACTAGGGGCTACACCTTC
TRBV9	.	.	TRBJ1-2	CASSVAEEAANYGYTF	TGTGCCAGCAGCGTAGCTGAGGAGGCAGCTAACTATGGCTACACCTTC
TRBV6-5	.	.	TRBJ1-2	CASSARGGDIYGYTF	TGTGCCAGCAGTGCCCGGGGAGGGGACATTTATGGCTACACCTTC
TRBV6-1	TRBD2	.	TRBJ2-5	CASSEIKLAGRQETQYF	TGTGCCAGCAGTGAAATCAAACTAGCGGGGCGCCAAGAGACCCAGTACTTC
TRBV30	.	few	TRBJ2-3	CAWSKAAGAADTQYF	TGTGCCTGGAGTAAGGCGGCGGGGGCAGCAGATACGCAGTATTTT
TRBV6-6	TRBD1	.	TRBJ2-3	CASREAGQGTDTQYF	TGTGCCAGCAGGGAGGCGGGACAGGGAACAGATACGCAGTATTTT
TRBV19	.	once	TRBJ1-5	CASRGVANQPQHF	TGTGCCAGTAGAGGAGTAGCTAATCAGCCCCAGCATTTT